Each of the 30 T cell receptor beta chains below was sequenced from the same sample in a study of CXCR3-negative and CXCR3-positive naive CD8 T cells. UMI-labeled TRB cDNA libraries were prepared by 5' RACE. TCRdb reprocessed the 5' RACE reads, keeping one entry per CDR3 protein, no DNA. The sample has 38,000 or so distinct CDR3 sequences; the top ten hold more than 12%. Sequencing was carried out using memory CD8+ T cells from blood. The receptors here all came from a human donor in good health. Some clones in this sample may be carry-over from other donors' samples.

The gene calls are TRBV12-5 and TRBJ2-7. Per the germline V gene, CDR1 is LGHNT and CDR2 is FRNRAP. There are 13 residues in the CDR3. The CDR3 loop reads CASGLGTTYEQYF.

The genes are TRBV28 and TRBJ2-5; the D call of TRBD1 rests on TCRdb alone, since no DNA is present to check it. This CDR3 is 13 amino acids long. Germline lookup yields CDR1 MDHEN and CDR2 SYDVKM. CDR3: CASSRQLRETQYF.

The chain uses TRBV4-3 and TRBJ2-3; TCRdb indicates TRBD2, and absent DNA this call remains unverified. This CDR3 spans 16 amino acids. Germline V gene sequence: CDR1 LGHNA, CDR2 YSLEER. CDR3 in amino acids: CASSQASGGAVDTQYF.

The rearrangement uses TRBV4-3 and TRBJ1-6; TCRdb indicates TRBD1, and absent DNA this call remains unverified. Germline CDR1 reads LGHNA; CDR2 reads YSLEER. CDR3 size: 18 residues. The CDR3 loop is CASSQYYIPGTGDSPLHF.

This chain uses TRBV28 with TRBJ2-6; TCRdb's D gene call, TRBD2, goes unchecked for lack of DNA. CDR1 is MDHEN and CDR2 is SYDVKM in the germline V gene. The length of the CDR3 is 15 residues. The CDR3 here is CASSFDGPQANVLTF.

The V and J genes are TRBV19 and TRBJ1-5; TCRdb returns TRBD1, unconfirmable since there is no DNA. Germline V lookup: CDR1 LNHDA, CDR2 SQIVND (reference sequence). CDR3 length: 16 amino acids. The CDR3 protein is CASSPLPDSGNQPQHF. Looking up the rest from reference TRBV19 and TRBJ1-5 gives the full variable domain: DGGITQSPKYLFRKEGQNVTLSCEQNLNHDAMYWYRQDPGQGLRLIYYSQIVNDFQKGDIAEGYSVSREKKESFPLTVTSAQKNPTAFYLCASSPLPDSGNQPQHFGDGTRLSIL.

The V call is TRBV2, the J call TRBJ2-7; TCRdb calls TRBD1, which cannot be checked without DNA. This CDR3 comprises 13 residues. Germline assignment: CDR1 SNHLY and CDR2 FYNNEI. CDR3 loop: CATQGGYPYEQYF.

The rearrangement links TRBV7-9 to TRBJ2-1; TCRdb's assignment of TRBD1 cannot be checked, as there is no DNA. Looked up from germline, CDR1 is SEHNR and CDR2 is FQNEAQ (reference sequence). The CDR3 spans 16 residues. CDR3 amino acids: CASSSSVRGADNEQFF.

The chain couples TRBV29-1 to TRBJ1-1; TCRdb names TRBD1, which stays unverified in the absence of DNA. The CDR3 runs 14 residues. Germline V gene lookup returns CDR1 SQVTM and CDR2 ANQGSEA. CDR3 in amino acids: CSVGWGQTNTEAFF.

This clonotype registers medium-sized by frequency. V and J are TRBV3-1 and TRBJ2-1; the D call from TCRdb, TRBD2, cannot be confirmed without DNA. The CDR3 sequence is 14 residues long. CDR1 and CDR2 (germline): LGHDT, YNNKEL (reference sequence). The CDR3 is CASSLGTTLNEQFF.

V usage is TRBV12-3 or TRBV12-4 and J usage is TRBJ1-6; TCRdb lists TRBD1, though no DNA is available to test this call. This CDR3 spans 18 amino acids. This CDR3 is CASSPELGQVLYNSPLHF.

The rearrangement uses TRBV28 and TRBJ1-5; TCRdb reports TRBD1, a call that lacks DNA to check it against. From germline, CDR1 is MDHEN and CDR2 SYDVKM. The length of the CDR3 is 15 residues. The CDR3 is CASGGGTNSNQPQHF.

This chain connects TRBV6-6 to TRBJ2-7. CDR1 is MNHNY and CDR2 is SVGAGI in the germline V gene (reference sequence). The CDR3 spans 14 residues. The CDR3 reads CASSYSQGAYEQYF.

V gene TRBV12-3 or TRBV12-4 combines with J gene TRBJ2-7. The CDR3 sequence is 12 residues long. The CDR3 region is CASTDQSYEQYF.

The chain joins TRBV6-1 to TRBJ1-4. CDR1 and CDR2 (germline): MNHNS, SASEGT. This CDR3 contains 14 residues. The CDR3 reads CASSEKPENEKLFF.

This chain uses TRBV25-1 with TRBJ2-2. Germline lookup yields CDR1 MGHDK and CDR2 SYGVNS. The CDR3 runs 17 residues. The CDR3 loop reads CASSEYWNPELNGELFF. Variable domain in full (rest from reference TRBV25-1 and TRBJ2-2): EADIYQTPRYLVIGTGKKITLECSQTMGHDKMYWYQQDPGMELHLIHYSYGVNSTEKGDLSSESTVSRIRTEHFPLTLESARPSHTSQYLCASSEYWNPELNGELFFGEGSRLTVL.

The chain joins TRBV5-1 to TRBJ2-3. Germline assignment: CDR1 SGHRS and CDR2 YFSETQ. CDR3 size: 13 residues. This chain's CDR3 is CASSVDSSDTQYF.

The V call is TRBV7-9, the J call TRBJ2-1. Per germline, CDR1 SEHNR and CDR2 FQNEAQ (reference sequence). The CDR3 has 13 residues. CDR3 sequence: CASSSYQANEQFF. The full variable domain, in which reference TRBV7-9 and TRBJ2-1 provide the parts outside the CDR3, is DTGVSQNPRHKITKRGQNVTFRCDPISEHNRLYWYRQTLGQGPEFLTYFQNEAQLEKSRLLSDRFSAERPKGSFSTLEIQRTEQGDSAMYLCASSSYQANEQFFGPGTRLTVL.

The CDR3 reads CASSQRVDEQYF. The chain links TRBV7-9 to TRBJ2-7. Germline values: CDR1 SEHNR, CDR2 FQNEAQ (reference sequence). The CDR3 consists of 12 residues.

The V gene is TRBV6-4, the J gene TRBJ2-3; the TCRdb call, TRBD2, lacks DNA for checking. CDR1 and CDR2 from the germline V gene are MRHNA and SNTAGT. This CDR3 has 14 residues. The CDR3 sequence: CASSEDPGADTQYF.

The genes are TRBV4-3 and TRBJ2-3; without DNA, the TCRdb call of TRBD1 cannot be checked. Germline values: CDR1 LGHNA, CDR2 YSLEER. CDR3 length: 16 residues. The CDR3 here is CASSQDLGTGGNTQYF.

The V call is TRBV5-6, the J call TRBJ2-7; the D gene TCRdb calls, TRBD1, cannot be checked with no DNA. Germline V gives CDR1 SGHDT, CDR2 YYEEEE. The CDR3 covers 14 residues. The CDR3 sequence is CASSYGQSTYEQYF.

This chain connects TRBV3-1 to TRBJ2-3; as DNA is missing, the TRBD2 call by TCRdb cannot be tested. The germline gives CDR1 LGHDT, CDR2 YNNKEL (reference sequence). The CDR3 consists of 15 residues. CDR3 region: CASSQTSGHTDTQYF.

The chain carries TRBV7-2 and TRBJ2-7; the D call from TCRdb, TRBD1, cannot be confirmed without DNA. Germline CDR1 reads SGHTA; CDR2 reads FQGNSA. CDR3 length equals 14 residues. CDR3 residues: CASSYGTGGHEQYF.

This chain links TRBV7-9 with TRBJ2-5; the TCRdb D gene call, TRBD1, has no DNA to confirm it. The V gene's germline CDR1 is SEHNR and CDR2 FQNEAQ (reference sequence). The CDR3 is made up of 14 amino acids. CDR3 protein: CASSSLDSGETQYF.

This chain connects TRBV29-1 to TRBJ2-7; TCRdb's D gene call, TRBD1, goes unchecked for lack of DNA. Per the germline V gene, CDR1 is SQVTM and CDR2 is ANQGSEA. The CDR3 length is 13 residues. This CDR3 reads CSVPGASAYEQYF.

This chain uses TRBV5-5 with TRBJ1-6; lacking DNA, the TRBD1 call made by TCRdb goes unchecked. The CDR3 has 18 residues. The germline gives CDR1 SGHKS, CDR2 YYEKEE (reference sequence). The CDR3 here is CASSLGQLYSSYNSPLHF.

The chain recombines TRBV6-2 or TRBV6-3 with TRBJ2-1. The CDR3 loop spans 16 amino acids. CDR1 MNHEY and CDR2 SVGEGT come from the germline V gene. CDR3: CASSYSKQVGYNEQFF.

The chain recombines TRBV5-1 with TRBJ2-1; the TRBD1 assignment by TCRdb is unverifiable without DNA. The germline gives CDR1 SGHRS, CDR2 YFSETQ. The CDR3 consists of 12 residues. CDR3 loop: CASSSEGAEQFF.

This chain links TRBV6-2 or TRBV6-3 with TRBJ1-6; no DNA is available, so the TRBD1 call from TCRdb remains unchecked. The CDR3 extends over 16 amino acids. In germline, CDR1 is MNHEY, CDR2 SVGEGT. The CDR3 region is CASSSPGQGDNSPLHF.